Here is one T cell receptor beta chain with its context. This clone has a single count. Its antigen remains unidentified. It has no much larger one-base neighbor in the sample; base qualities were not kept. From the germline V gene, CDR1 is SGHTA and CDR2 is FQGTGA. After removal of 5 bases from V and 6 bases from J, the junction retains 8 bases not matched to a gene. The CDR3 goes from the cysteine to the phenylalanine over 16 residues. The read is trimmed to its CDR3 DNA, 48 bases read in frame from base 1. These data belong to a study of human versus mouse CDR3 diversity and MHC coevolution (dated by TCRdb to 2017 to 2019). For the study in its entirety: According to reports, the immunoSEQ assay detects one in 200,000 T cells and minimizes multiplex PCR amplification bias. Across mouse and human samples, each sample had between about 0.6 x 10^7 and 1.6 x 10^7 valid reads. As a reference point for TCR selection on multiple MHC II alleles, the study used human naive CD4 T cell repertoires and compared them against human-TCR-locus transgenic mice that have a single MHC II. The human cohort comprised three healthy volunteer blood donors, one aged 30 to 40, one aged 40 to 50 and one aged 60 to 69 at collection. Broad study findings and their caveats: According to iCHAO1 estimates, humans had the largest TCR beta repertoire, about 1.7 million clonotypes, which was attributed likely to selection by multiple MHC II molecules. The lowest clonal inequality scores among all compared groups were observed in most of the three human donors. On average, humans had more CDR3 deletions and insertions than mice did, pointing to greater exonuclease and TdT activity. Because human T cells were selected on roughly 6 MHC II alleles, repertoire diversity in humans and mice was not considered directly comparable.

Genomic DNA was extracted from the sorted cells using the QIAGEN blood and tissue kit and was quantified on a NanoDrop 1000. The immunoSEQ platform deep sequenced and quantified TCR alpha and beta chains by multiplex PCR of genomic DNA. The authors' pipeline ran thus. Annotation of the TCR sequences relied on IMGT gene and region definitions. As a stand-in for the preselection repertoire, out-of-frame rearrangements were used and set against in-frame clonotypes. The iCHAO1 estimator provided with the immunoSEQ platform was used to estimate repertoire size. Clonal inequality was measured with a Gini index on in-frame amino acid clonotypes, based on the Lorenz curve. The intersect function of the R package tcR was used to count shared clonotypes, and the Jaccard index was used to score similarity. Principal component analysis of V, J and V-J usage frequencies was run with the R prcomp function without normalization. TCRdb carries this immuneACCESS record with in-frame sequences only. Its versions omit some clonotypes, under half of them owing to an unresolved V gene in the studies checked, with the rest unexplained. V, J and clone size derive from that table, while D and trimming were established from the DNA sequence. The table for this sample lists around 59,000 clones; around 94% of them were counted only once. The ten largest clones take up over 15% of the sample.

Fluorescence-activated cell sorting was used to isolate naive CD4 T cells, defined as CD45RO-negative and CD62L-positive, from PBMCs. About 50 ml of fresh peripheral blood was drawn per donor, and PBMCs were isolated by Ficoll density centrifugation. Sorting was performed on a FACSAria III instrument, with purity above 85% for all samples. The chain uses TRBV7-3 and TRBJ2-1; 12 bases in between match TRBD2. The sample comprised naive CD4+ T cells from blood. What this sample's cell subset or site label stands for: CD45RO-negative CD62L-positive naive CD4 T cells. The sequence was collected from a person between 55 and 69 years old in good health. This receptor carries the CDR3 CASSRGLAGRGNEQFF. The sequenced DNA: TGTGCCAGCAGCCGTGGACTAGCGGGAAGGGGCAATGAGCAGTTCTTC.